This T cell receptor (beta chain) is drawn from a study of OX40 agonist ivuxolimab in advanced cancers. CDR3 length: 12 residues. Germline-derived CDR1 and CDR2 are SGHAT and FQDESV (reference sequence). The germline V and J ends were trimmed by 6 bases and 4 bases, with 9 bases remaining between them. Produced via immunoSEQ multiplex PCR; TCRdb's table is partial and in-frame only. The sample yields about 67,000 clones, 80% to 95% seen once. The V gene is TRBV11-1, the J gene TRBJ1-2, with D possibly being TRBD1 (5 bases). The clonotype originates from an adult with an advanced solid tumor such as melanoma, head and neck, liver or kidney cancer. The starting material was CD4+ or CD8+ T cells sorted from blood, obtained in a trial of the OX40 agonist ivuxolimab. CDR3 residues: CASSYTGYGYTF. CDR3 DNA sequence: TGTGCCAGCAGTTATACAGGCTATGGCTACACCTTC. The complete variable domain, with remaining parts taken from reference TRBV11-1 and TRBJ1-2, reads EAEVAQSPRYKITEKSQAVAFWCDPISGHATLYWYRQILGQGPELLVQFQDESVVDDSQLPKDRFSAERLKGVDSTLKIQPAELGDSAMYLCASSYTGYGYTFGSGTRLTVV.